These 16 T cell receptor beta chains were all obtained from the same sample, sequenced in a study of Graves' ophthalmopathy and Graves' hyperthyroidism. The TCR beta CDR3 regions underwent amplification from RNA transcripts. Amplification began with first-round RT-PCR using HTBI primers, then second-round multiplex PCR was performed. TCRdb recomputed calls from the multiplex PCR reads with MiXCR, one row per CDR3 protein. The sample lists about 740,000 distinct CDR3 sequences; roughly two fifths were seen once. Sequenced input: peripheral blood. These receptors all come from an adult man with Graves' ophthalmopathy.

The genes are TRBV25-1 and TRBJ2-1, with 7 bases matching TRBD1. Trimming took 5 bases from V and 1 from J; bases not matched to a gene: 5. CDR3 length equals 15 residues. Germline V gives CDR1 MGHDK, CDR2 SYGVNS. The DNA of the CDR3 is TGTGCCAGCAGTAAGGACAGGTTATCCTACAATGAGCAGTTCTTC. This translates into CASSKDRLSYNEQFF.

Points on this clonotype: The junction departs from the called germline gene at one end, perhaps through a read error. CDR3 loop: CASSQGGGPRNTEAFF. In DNA form, the CDR3 reads TGTGCCAGCAGCCAAGGAGGGGGTCCGAGGAACACTGAAGCTTTCTTT. The chain links TRBV5-1 to TRBJ1-1; weak D call: TRBD1 (6 bases). Per germline, CDR1 SGHRS and CDR2 YFSETQ. This CDR3 contains 16 residues.

The chain couples TRBV25-1 to TRBJ1-5; the D is unclear. The CDR3 loop spans 15 amino acids. V lost 6 bases and J lost 0, with 12 bases in between. The V gene's germline CDR1 is MGHDK and CDR2 SYGVNS. The DNA of the CDR3 is TGTGCCAGCAGGCCCAGGACCTATAGCAATCAGCCCCAGCATTTT. This codes for CASRPRTYSNQPQHF.

The genes are TRBV7-2 and TRBJ1-2; 9 bases match TRBD1. Losses at the gene ends were 8 bases for V and 7 bases for J; bases not matched to a gene: 5. Germline values: CDR1 SGHTA, CDR2 FQGNSA. The CDR3 has 12 residues. The chain's CDR3 is CASLRDRVGYTF. The CDR3 nucleotides are TGTGCCAGCTTAAGGGACAGGGTTGGCTACACCTTC.

This clonotype showed up just a few times. This chain links TRBV20-1 with TRBJ2-5; 15 nucleotides align to TRBD2. With V trimmed by 3 bases and J by 4 bases, 6 bases remained unmatched. From germline, CDR1 is DFQATT and CDR2 SNEGSKA (reference sequence). This CDR3 is 16 amino acids long. The CDR3 loop is CSASFPGLAGGETQYF. CDR3 bases: TGCAGTGCTAGCTTTCCGGGACTAGCGGGAGGAGAGACCCAGTACTTC.

With respect to this clonotype: A much larger clone lies one base from this, so it may be a read error. The J gene is TRBJ1-4, the V gene TRBV15; maybe TRBD1 (6 bases). V dropped 1 base and J dropped 2 bases, with 8 bases sitting between them. CDR1 is LNHNV, CDR2 YYDKDF, per germline (reference sequence). CDR3 length equals 15 residues. The chain's CDR3 is CATSRGGGTNEKLFF. CDR3 bases: TGTGCCACCAGCAGAGGCGGGGGCACTAATGAAAAACTGTTTTTT.

V is TRBV12-3 or TRBV12-4 and J is TRBJ1-1; TRBD1 might be the D (5 bases). The CDR3 has 16 amino acids. Between the trimmed V and J ends, which lost 4 bases and 8 bases, there was a span of 23 bases. The CDR3 DNA reads TGTGCCAGCAGTTCGAGCGTTTACTGGGGCTCCCCCGAAGCTTTCTTT. It codes for CASSSSVYWGSPEAFF.

The chain combines TRBV20-1 with TRBJ2-7; 10 bases map to TRBD2. The germline V gene encodes CDR1 DFQATT and CDR2 SNEGSKA (reference sequence). This CDR3 is built from 14 residues. V lost 4 bases, J lost 2 bases, and 5 bases stayed unmatched. CDR3 coding DNA: TGCAGTGCTATGGGGACTAGCGAGGCCTACGAGCAGTACTTC. This gives the protein CSAMGTSEAYEQYF.

The sample holds many counts of this clonotype. The V call is TRBV7-9, the J call TRBJ1-4; 10 bases agree with TRBD1. The V gene end was trimmed by 6 bases and the J gene end by 10 bases; junction bases not matched to a gene: 8. There are 14 residues in the CDR3. Germline-derived CDR1 and CDR2 are SEHNR and FQNEAQ (reference sequence). The CDR3 spells CASSSGTGVRKLFF. The CDR3 DNA sequence: TGTGCCAGCAGTTCCGGGACAGGGGTGAGAAAACTGTTTTTT.

This chain uses TRBV7-9 with TRBJ1-1; a possible D gene is TRBD1 (5 bases). CDR3 length equals 13 residues. Germline loops: CDR1 SEHNR, CDR2 FQNEAQ (reference sequence). The V end lost 5 bases, the J end lost 4 bases, and 11 bases lay between the germline ends. The CDR3 is CASSRMGGTEAFF. CDR3 bases: TGTGCCAGCAGCCGTATGGGGGGCACTGAAGCTTTCTTT.

This clonotype was seen many times. The rearrangement uses TRBV20-1 and TRBJ1-5, with TRBD1 identical over 9 bases. Germline CDR1 DFQATT, CDR2 SNEGSKA (reference sequence). CDR3 length equals 14 residues. V lost 7 bases, J lost 2 bases, and 6 bases stayed unmatched. The CDR3 coding sequence is TGCAGTGTCGAGACAGGGGGTGGCAATCAGCCCCAGCATTTT. Translating gives CSVETGGGNQPQHF.

On this clonotype itself: A much larger clone is a single base away; this may be a read error. This chain uses TRBV7-6 with TRBJ1-1; TRBD1 is a possible D gene (6 bases). The V end was cut by 5 bases, the J end by 3 bases, with 16 bases between. This CDR3 region has 15 residues. Per germline, CDR1 SGHVS and CDR2 FNYEAQ. The CDR3 reads CASSPGGQRDTEAFF. The CDR3 coding sequence is TGTGCCAGCAGCCCTGGGGGGCAGAGGGACACTGAAGCTTTCTTT.

This clonotype was observed at least ten times. The chain employs TRBV28 and TRBJ1-1; 7 bases map to TRBD1. This CDR3 contains 11 residues. Germline values: CDR1 MDHEN, CDR2 SYDVKM. V dropped 3 bases and J dropped 11; count of bases not matched to a gene: 3. CDR3 region: CASSLGQQAFF. The CDR3 DNA reads TGTGCCAGCAGTTTGGGACAGCAGGCTTTCTTT.

The genes are TRBV12-3 or TRBV12-4 and TRBJ2-5; TRBD1 agrees at 9 bases. V lost 5 bases to trimming and J lost 4 bases; unmatched junction nucleotides: 5. The CDR3 totals 14 residues. The CDR3 is CASSPQDRGETQYF. The DNA of the CDR3 is TGTGCCAGCAGTCCACAGGACAGGGGAGAGACCCAGTACTTC.

This chain links TRBV25-1 with TRBJ1-1, with 11 bases matching TRBD1. CDR3 length: 15 residues. Germline V gene data show CDR1 as MGHDK and CDR2 as SYGVNS. J lost 4 bases, V lost 4 bases, and 5 bases had no gene match. The CDR3 loop is CASSARTGGRTEAFF. CDR3 bases: TGTGCCAGCAGTGCTCGGACAGGGGGCCGCACTGAAGCTTTCTTT. Full variable domain (remainder filled in from reference TRBV25-1 and TRBJ1-1): EADIYQTPRYLVIGTGKKITLECSQTMGHDKMYWYQQDPGMELHLIHYSYGVNSTEKGDLSSESTVSRIRTEHFPLTLESARPSHTSQYLCASSARTGGRTEAFFGQGTRLTVV.

This clonotype was detected once. This chain joins TRBV7-6 and TRBJ2-5; 11 positions agree with TRBD2. CDR3 length equals 16 residues. The trim removed 5 bases at V and 5 bases at J, leaving 10 bases unmatched. Germline values: CDR1 SGHVS, CDR2 FNYEAQ. The CDR3 here is CASSTSASGRRETQYF. The CDR3 DNA follows: TGTGCCAGCAGCACAAGCGCTAGCGGGAGGCGGGAGACCCAGTACTTC.